Listed below are T cell receptor beta chains from one sample, sequenced in a study of immune cell composition in non-small cell lung cancer. Using immunoSEQ multiplex PCR, the repertoire was profiled, and TCRdb retains in-frame clones only, with some absent. The repertoire holds 13,000 or so clones, with over 65% as singletons. Material for sequencing was lung tumor tissue. The receptor set was obtained from a human donor with non-small cell lung cancer. CDR3s include the opening cysteine and the closing phenylalanine or tryptophan. Fields, in order: V gene, J gene, clone size, D gene, CDR3 DNA, CDR3 protein. A D gene is named only where the DNA matches it firmly. A clone size is listed for some rows: how often the clone was seen (once, few, many), or a class if it is expanded.

TRBV6-1,TRBJ1-2,-,-,TGTGCCAGCACCCGAGTGCGGATGACTAACTATGGCTACACCTTC,CASTRVRMTNYGYTF
TRBV11-2,TRBJ1-1,once,-,TGTGCCAGCAGCTTACAATTGGCCATGAACACTGAAGCTTTCTTT,CASSLQLAMNTEAFF
TRBV15,TRBJ1-2,-,-,TGTGCCACCAGCAGAGACTCCCCCGGGAGCCTCTATGGCTACACCTTC,CATSRDSPGSLYGYTF
TRBV7-9,TRBJ1-1,-,-,TGTGCCAGCAGCTTAGTTTCAGGGATGAACACTGAAGCTTTCTTT,CASSLVSGMNTEAFF
TRBV5-1,TRBJ2-5,-,TRBD2,TGCGCCAGCAGCTGGGGACTAGCGGGGGCCCCAGTGGAGACCCAGTACTTC,CASSWGLAGAPVETQYF
TRBV29-1,TRBJ2-1,-,-,TGCAGCGTTGAAGATCTTTCCGATGAGCAGTTCTTC,CSVEDLSDEQFF
TRBV7-9,TRBJ2-1,once,-,TGTGCCAGCAGCCCTAGCCCCCTTTACAATGAGCAGTTCTTC,CASSPSPLYNEQFF
TRBV7-8,TRBJ2-4,-,-,TGTGCCAGCAGCTTAGATGGCAGGGGTATGGCCAAAAACATTCAGTACTTC,CASSLDGRGMAKNIQYF
TRBV5-4,TRBJ2-5,-,-,TGTGCCAGCAGCCGGGATTTCGAGACCCAGTACTTC,CASSRDFETQYF
TRBV7-3,TRBJ2-1,few,TRBD2,TGTGCCAGCAGCCTAGGGACTAGACTTAATGAGCAGTTCTTC,CASSLGTRLNEQFF
TRBV19,TRBJ1-5,-,TRBD1,TGTGCCAGTAGTATAGACCCCAGACAGGGAGTTTATCAGCCCCAGCATTTT,CASSIDPRQGVYQPQHF
TRBV27,TRBJ1-2,-,TRBD1,TGTGCCAGCAGTCCCCCGGGACAGGCAGATCTCGGCTATGGCTACACCTTC,CASSPPGQADLGYGYTF